One sample yielded the 10 T cell receptor beta chains listed below, sequenced in a study of identical twins. TCRdb reanalysed the 5' RACE reads using MiXCR and keeps one entry per CDR3 protein. The sample has some 210,000 distinct CDR3 sequences; about 16% are singletons. These data were also filed under a second study, of T cells expressing NK-cell markers.

Material: CD8+ T cells sorted from blood. These receptors came from a woman between 18 and 29 years old in good health.

This clonotype was seen a handful of times. The V call is TRBV7-2, the J call TRBJ2-1; D is possibly TRBD2 (6 bases). With 5 bases removed from V and 5 bases from J, the gap between germline ends came to 16 bases. The CDR3 is 15 residues long. Germline V gives CDR1 SGHTA, CDR2 FQGNSA. The CDR3 sequence: CASSPRQRADNEQFF. Written as DNA, the CDR3 is TGTGCCAGCAGCCCCCGCCAGCGGGCAGACAATGAGCAGTTCTTC.

This clonotype has a handful of counts. The chain has TRBV6-2 or TRBV6-3 and TRBJ2-4, with D hard to call. V was clipped by 0 bases and J by 0 bases, with 12 bases between them. Germline V gene data show CDR1 as MNHEY and CDR2 as SVGEGT. The CDR3 consists of 17 residues. In DNA form, the CDR3 reads TGTGCCAGCAGTTACTCGAGCTTATTGATAGCCAAAAACATTCAGTACTTC. This gives the protein CASSYSSLLIAKNIQYF.

DNA for the CDR3: TGTGCCAGCAGTTTGGAGGGGCACGGAGGATGGAGGACTGAAGCTTTCTTT. Its translation: CASSLEGHGGWRTEAFF. This chain joins TRBV6-2 or TRBV6-3 and TRBJ1-1, with a weak D call TRBD1 (5 bases). CDR3 size: 17 residues. Trimming left V 4 bases short and J 5 bases short, with 23 bases between. CDR1 and CDR2 from the germline V gene are MNHEY and SVGEGT.

The rearrangement uses TRBV7-2 and TRBJ2-7; D is possibly TRBD2 (6 bases). In germline, CDR1 is SGHTA, CDR2 FQGNSA. The V end was cut by 2 bases, the J end by 7 bases, with 15 bases between. The CDR3 is 14 amino acids. The CDR3 is CASSLRGFVWEQYF. CDR3 DNA: TGTGCCAGCAGCTTACGGGGGTTCGTCTGGGAGCAGTACTTC.

In its sample, this clonotype was seen a few times. The CDR3 protein is CASSLGASGGASNEQFF. In DNA form, the CDR3 reads TGTGCCAGCAGCTTAGGGGCTAGCGGGGGGGCCTCCAATGAGCAGTTCTTC. The J gene is TRBJ2-1, the V gene TRBV7-6; 12 bases match TRBD2. The CDR3 contains 17 residues. The V gene end was trimmed by 1 base and the J gene end by 6 bases; junction bases not matched to a gene: 7. The germline V gene has CDR1 SGHVS and CDR2 FNYEAQ.

Ten or more counts support this clonotype. This chain joins TRBV7-9 and TRBJ2-3; D gene unclear. There are 15 residues in the CDR3. The V and J ends lost 0 bases and 2 bases respectively, with 9 bases between them. Per germline, CDR1 SEHNR and CDR2 FQNEAQ (reference sequence). The CDR3 DNA sequence: TGTGCCAGCAGCTTAGCAATCAAGCCCACAGATACGCAGTATTTT. This codes for CASSLAIKPTDTQYF. The entire variable domain, with the rest obtained from reference TRBV7-9 and TRBJ2-3, is as follows: DTGVSQNPRHKITKRGQNVTFRCDPISEHNRLYWYRQTLGQGPEFLTYFQNEAQLEKSRLLSDRFSAERPKGSFSTLEIQRTEQGDSAMYLCASSLAIKPTDTQYFGPGTRLTVL.

This clonotype turned up a few times. This chain joins TRBV7-9 and TRBJ2-7; no reliable D call. The CDR3 length is 14 residues. Germline V CDR1 and CDR2: SEHNR, FQNEAQ (reference sequence). Trimming stripped 7 bases from V and 2 bases from J, with 15 bases between. The CDR3 DNA sequence: TGTGCCAGCACCTGGGATCGGCTACCCTACGAGCAGTACTTC. It is translated as CASTWDRLPYEQYF.

This clonotype came up a few times. The chain employs TRBV10-3 and TRBJ1-1; 9 nucleotides agree with TRBD1. Germline V CDR1 and CDR2: ENHRY, SYGVKD. The CDR3 has 17 amino acids. Losses at the gene ends were 10 bases for V and 2 bases for J; bases not matched to a gene: 17. The CDR3 DNA reads as TGTGCCACCAACCCTTGGTACCGGGACAGGGTCAACACTGAAGCTTTCTTT. Its translation is CATNPWYRDRVNTEAFF.

This clonotype was counted a few times. J is TRBJ2-3 and V is TRBV5-1; D gene uncertain. CDR1 is SGHRS and CDR2 is YFSETQ in the germline V gene. Trimming took 0 bases from V and 3 from J, leaving 11 bases between them. This CDR3 comprises 15 residues. CDR3 amino acids: CASSLGRVGTDTQYF. Here the CDR3 DNA reads TGCGCCAGCAGCTTGGGTAGGGTCGGTACAGATACGCAGTATTTT.

This clonotype was counted between two and nine times. The chain couples TRBV7-9 to TRBJ2-1; 8 bases are a match to TRBD2. With 4 bases clipped from V and 5 bases from J, the junction kept 10 bases outside the gene matches. Germline V gene sequence: CDR1 SEHNR, CDR2 FQNEAQ (reference sequence). This CDR3 is 16 amino acids long. CDR3 DNA sequence: TGTGCCAGCAGCTCCTTCATGGCGGGAGGCCACAATGAGCAGTTCTTC. Its protein is CASSSFMAGGHNEQFF.